Below are 18 T cell receptor beta chains sequenced from a single sample in a study of blood T cell repertoires in COVID-19. This table comes from immunoSEQ multiplex PCR, and its TCRdb copy is limited to in-frame clones, with some not included. Of 250,000 or so clones detected, 70% to 90% appear once; the ten largest clones hold roughly 3%. The sequencing sample was made of peripheral blood. The receptor set was obtained from a man younger than 35 with active or convalescent COVID-19.

The chain uses TRBV5-6 and TRBJ2-5; 7 nucleotides agree with TRBD2. This CDR3 comprises 14 residues. CDR1 and CDR2 (germline): SGHDT, YYEEEE. V gave up 3 bases and J gave up 1 base; unmatched junction bases: 3. The CDR3 here is CASSSSGAQETQYF. For the CDR3, the DNA is TGTGCCAGCAGCTCTAGCGGAGCCCAAGAGACCCAGTACTTC. The full variable domain, with the rest looked up from reference TRBV5-6 and TRBJ2-5, is DAGVTQSPTHLIKTRGQQVTLRCSPKSGHDTVSWYQQALGQGPQFIFQYYEEEERQRGNFPDRFSGHQFPNYSSELNVNALLLGDSALYLCASSSSGAQETQYFGPGTRLLVL.

This clone turned up a few times. The chain joins TRBV4-1 to TRBJ1-4, with 7 nucleotides matching TRBD1. The germline CDR1 and CDR2 sequences are MGHRA and YSYEKL. The CDR3 length is 15 residues. Germline trimming cut 5 bases from V and 1 base from J; bases unmatched to any gene: 4. This CDR3 reads CASSGQGVTNEKLFF. The CDR3 nucleotides read TGCGCCAGCAGCGGTCAGGGGGTAACTAATGAAAAACTGTTTTTT.

The chain combines TRBV5-3 with TRBJ1-6, with TRBD1 matching 8 bases. TRBV5-3 has ORF status, its function being uncertain. The CDR3 is 18 amino acids. The V and J ends lost 4 bases and 19 bases, in that order; junction bases with no gene match: 28. The CDR3 sequence: CARSAFQGQERFVPPRHF. CDR3 nucleotides: TGTGCCAGAAGCGCCTTCCAGGGACAGGAACGGTTTGTACCCCCTCGTCACTTT.

V usage is TRBV6-5 and J usage is TRBJ2-7, with D hard to call. The germline V gene encodes CDR1 MNHEY and CDR2 SVGAGI. The CDR3 contains 16 residues. Deletions cut 2 bases from V and 0 bases from J, with 14 bases between. The CDR3 sequence: CASSYGSKLNSYEQYF. In DNA form, the CDR3 reads TGTGCCAGCAGTTACGGTTCGAAACTTAACTCCTACGAGCAGTACTTC.

The V call is TRBV10-3, the J call TRBJ1-1; possibly TRBD1 for D (6 bases). This CDR3 comprises 15 residues. The germline V gene encodes CDR1 ENHRY and CDR2 SYGVKD. Trimming took off 4 bases at V and 2 bases at J, with 14 bases between the two ends. The CDR3 sequence is CAISGGWGQNTEAFF. CDR3 DNA: TGTGCCATCAGTGGAGGTTGGGGGCAAAACACTGAAGCTTTCTTT.

The chain joins TRBV4-3 to TRBJ1-2; D not resolved. Per germline, CDR1 LGHNA and CDR2 YSLEER. This CDR3 spans 13 amino acids. Deletions cut 0 bases from V and 8 bases from J, with 10 bases between. The CDR3 protein is CASSQDSGWGYTF. The CDR3 DNA reads TGCGCCAGCAGCCAAGATAGCGGCTGGGGCTACACCTTC.

This chain links TRBV11-1 with TRBJ2-3, with 9 bases fitting TRBD2. Germline lookup yields CDR1 SGHAT and CDR2 FQDESV (reference sequence). The V gene end was trimmed by 5 bases and the J gene end by 5 bases; junction bases not matched to a gene: 8. The CDR3 sequence is 15 residues long. CDR3 region: CASSLSSGVIDTQYF. The DNA for the CDR3 is TGTGCCAGCAGCCTATCTAGCGGGGTTATAGATACGCAGTATTTT.

A note on this clone: Other DNA variants within this sample encode the same CDR3. V usage is TRBV5-4 and J usage is TRBJ2-7; TRBD2 agrees at 9 bases. Germline-derived CDR1 and CDR2 are SGHNT and YYREEE (reference sequence). CDR3 length equals 17 residues. After removal of 3 bases from V and 1 base from J, the junction contained 11 bases not matched to a gene. CDR3 nucleotides: TGTGCCAGCAGCTCCAGAGCGACTAGCGGTGCATCCTACGAGCAGTACTTC. Translating gives CASSSRATSGASYEQYF.

CDR3 DNA: TGTGCCAGCAGTTTACGGCGGAACGAGCAGTACTTC. Amino acids: CASSLRRNEQYF. The chain carries TRBV28 and TRBJ2-7; no reliable D call. Trimming removed 2 bases at V and 5 bases at J, with 7 bases between. Germline V gives CDR1 MDHEN, CDR2 SYDVKM. This CDR3 is built from 12 residues.

The chain uses TRBV9 and TRBJ2-7; 8 bases fit TRBD1. The J segment lost 4 bases and the V segment lost 4 bases, leaving 10 bases of the junction unmatched. CDR3 length: 15 residues. Germline V lookup: CDR1 SGDLS, CDR2 YYNGEE. CDR3 sequence: CASSPLTGVVYEQYF. In DNA form, the CDR3 reads TGTGCCAGCAGCCCGTTGACAGGGGTGGTTTACGAGCAGTACTTC.

This clone was seen more than once but under ten times. The chain joins TRBV19 to TRBJ2-7; D might be TRBD2 (7 bases). Trimming stripped 6 bases from V and 4 bases from J, with 13 bases between. The CDR3 is made up of 13 amino acids. The germline gives CDR1 LNHDA, CDR2 SQIVND (reference sequence). The CDR3 nucleotides read TGTGCCAGTAGAATGGGAGGGGGATACGAGCAGTACTTC. Its translation is CASRMGGGYEQYF. Filled out from reference TRBV19 and TRBJ2-7, the complete variable domain reads DGGITQSPKYLFRKEGQNVTLSCEQNLNHDAMYWYRQDPGQGLRLIYYSQIVNDFQKGDIAEGYSVSREKKESFPLTVTSAQKNPTAFYLCASRMGGGYEQYFGPGTRLTVT.

The CDR3 sequence: CASSGGGPANTEAFF. The CDR3 coding sequence is TGTGCCAGCAGTGGAGGGGGACCGGCGAACACTGAAGCTTTCTTT. The rearrangement links TRBV25-1 to TRBJ1-1; a weak D match, TRBD1 (6 bases). Trimming took 4 bases from V and 1 from J, leaving 13 bases between them. In germline, CDR1 is MGHDK, CDR2 SYGVNS. The CDR3 totals 15 residues. Drawing the rest from reference TRBV25-1 and TRBJ1-1, the complete variable domain is EADIYQTPRYLVIGTGKKITLECSQTMGHDKMYWYQQDPGMELHLIHYSYGVNSTEKGDLSSESTVSRIRTEHFPLTLESARPSHTSQYLCASSGGGPANTEAFFGQGTRLTVV.

The chain employs TRBV10-2 and TRBJ1-5, with 8 bases that match TRBD1. Germline CDR1 reads WSHSY; CDR2 reads SAAADI. V lost 4 bases to trimming and J lost 2 bases; unmatched junction nucleotides: 4. The CDR3 is 15 amino acids. The CDR3 DNA follows: TGCGCCAGCAGTGGTTACAGGGGGGGCAATCAGCCCCAGCATTTT. Amino acid sequence: CASSGYRGGNQPQHF.

The rearrangement uses TRBV5-1 and TRBJ1-2; 10 bases are shared with TRBD1. The CDR3 loop spans 17 amino acids. From germline, CDR1 is SGHRS and CDR2 YFSETQ. J gave up 4 bases and V 7 bases, and 16 bases lay outside the gene matches. The CDR3 region is CASAPGTGVLESYGYTF. The CDR3 DNA is TGCGCCAGCGCCCCCGGGACAGGGGTATTAGAATCCTATGGCTACACCTTC.

This clone was seen once. V is TRBV6-2 or TRBV6-3 and J is TRBJ2-7; perhaps TRBD2 as D (5 bases). Germline V lookup: CDR1 MNHEY, CDR2 SVGEGT. Trimming shortened V by 2 bases and J by 0 bases, and 17 bases separated the two germline ends. CDR3 length: 17 amino acids. CDR3: CASSYGARGFSSYEQYF. Here the CDR3 DNA reads TGTGCCAGCAGTTACGGAGCTCGGGGATTCAGCTCCTACGAGCAGTACTTC.

The chain joins TRBV6-2 or TRBV6-3 to TRBJ2-1; possible D gene TRBD1, 5 bases. The CDR3 is 11 amino acids. The germline CDR1 and CDR2 sequences are MNHEY and SVGEGT. Trimming left V 5 bases short and J 11 bases short, with 10 bases between. Here the CDR3 reads CASSPRVQQFF. As DNA, the CDR3 is TGTGCCAGCAGTCCCAGGGTGCAGCAGTTCTTC.

This sequence joins TRBV27 and TRBJ2-1, with TRBD1 matching 9 bases. The germline V gene has CDR1 MNHEY and CDR2 SMNVEV (reference sequence). The junction had 6 bases not matched to a gene; V was cut back by 3 bases and J by 6 bases. The CDR3 is 15 amino acids. The CDR3 protein is CASSFLGQGSNEQFF. CDR3 in DNA: TGTGCCAGCAGTTTTCTGGGACAGGGTAGCAATGAGCAGTTCTTC.

The chain combines TRBV12-3 or TRBV12-4 with TRBJ1-6; tentatively, D is TRBD1 (6 bases). This CDR3 spans 13 amino acids. The germline V and J ends were trimmed by 5 bases and 8 bases, with 10 bases remaining between them. The CDR3 here is CASSGAGDSPLHF. For the CDR3, the DNA is TGTGCCAGCAGTGGAGCAGGGGATTCACCCCTCCACTTT.